The clone carrying this TCR beta chain has a handful of counts. No antigen is known for it. PCR was performed using 60 Vbeta and 13 Jbeta primers. Measured with immunoSEQ multiplex PCR; TCRdb has only the in-frame clones, and not every one. The data hold around 140,000 clones, with approximately 70% observed a single time. The sample belongs to a study of cytomegalovirus exposure and HLA in healthy donors. As for the study in general: From HLA-typed donors, an early data release held approximately 85 million unique TCRs. Out of about 410 genotyped donors, about 80% belonged to the Caucasian-associated ancestry cluster. Study conclusions and caveats: Altogether, some 160 TCR beta chains were recorded as cytomegalovirus-associated.

Likely unrecorded immune exposures existed in these nominally healthy donors. The germline V gene encodes CDR1 SEHNR and CDR2 FQNEAQ (reference sequence). CDR3 size: 15 residues. The V segment lost 5 bases and the J segment 1 base; nucleotides outside the gene matches: 4. J is TRBJ2-2 and V is TRBV7-9, with TRBD1 matching 7 bases. The TCR was taken from a young woman in good health and CMV-seronegative. Material for sequencing was PBMCs. The CDR3 reads CASSIRTGNTGELFF. The CDR3 nucleotides are TGTGCCAGCAGCATAAGGACAGGGAACACCGGGGAGCTGTTTTTT.